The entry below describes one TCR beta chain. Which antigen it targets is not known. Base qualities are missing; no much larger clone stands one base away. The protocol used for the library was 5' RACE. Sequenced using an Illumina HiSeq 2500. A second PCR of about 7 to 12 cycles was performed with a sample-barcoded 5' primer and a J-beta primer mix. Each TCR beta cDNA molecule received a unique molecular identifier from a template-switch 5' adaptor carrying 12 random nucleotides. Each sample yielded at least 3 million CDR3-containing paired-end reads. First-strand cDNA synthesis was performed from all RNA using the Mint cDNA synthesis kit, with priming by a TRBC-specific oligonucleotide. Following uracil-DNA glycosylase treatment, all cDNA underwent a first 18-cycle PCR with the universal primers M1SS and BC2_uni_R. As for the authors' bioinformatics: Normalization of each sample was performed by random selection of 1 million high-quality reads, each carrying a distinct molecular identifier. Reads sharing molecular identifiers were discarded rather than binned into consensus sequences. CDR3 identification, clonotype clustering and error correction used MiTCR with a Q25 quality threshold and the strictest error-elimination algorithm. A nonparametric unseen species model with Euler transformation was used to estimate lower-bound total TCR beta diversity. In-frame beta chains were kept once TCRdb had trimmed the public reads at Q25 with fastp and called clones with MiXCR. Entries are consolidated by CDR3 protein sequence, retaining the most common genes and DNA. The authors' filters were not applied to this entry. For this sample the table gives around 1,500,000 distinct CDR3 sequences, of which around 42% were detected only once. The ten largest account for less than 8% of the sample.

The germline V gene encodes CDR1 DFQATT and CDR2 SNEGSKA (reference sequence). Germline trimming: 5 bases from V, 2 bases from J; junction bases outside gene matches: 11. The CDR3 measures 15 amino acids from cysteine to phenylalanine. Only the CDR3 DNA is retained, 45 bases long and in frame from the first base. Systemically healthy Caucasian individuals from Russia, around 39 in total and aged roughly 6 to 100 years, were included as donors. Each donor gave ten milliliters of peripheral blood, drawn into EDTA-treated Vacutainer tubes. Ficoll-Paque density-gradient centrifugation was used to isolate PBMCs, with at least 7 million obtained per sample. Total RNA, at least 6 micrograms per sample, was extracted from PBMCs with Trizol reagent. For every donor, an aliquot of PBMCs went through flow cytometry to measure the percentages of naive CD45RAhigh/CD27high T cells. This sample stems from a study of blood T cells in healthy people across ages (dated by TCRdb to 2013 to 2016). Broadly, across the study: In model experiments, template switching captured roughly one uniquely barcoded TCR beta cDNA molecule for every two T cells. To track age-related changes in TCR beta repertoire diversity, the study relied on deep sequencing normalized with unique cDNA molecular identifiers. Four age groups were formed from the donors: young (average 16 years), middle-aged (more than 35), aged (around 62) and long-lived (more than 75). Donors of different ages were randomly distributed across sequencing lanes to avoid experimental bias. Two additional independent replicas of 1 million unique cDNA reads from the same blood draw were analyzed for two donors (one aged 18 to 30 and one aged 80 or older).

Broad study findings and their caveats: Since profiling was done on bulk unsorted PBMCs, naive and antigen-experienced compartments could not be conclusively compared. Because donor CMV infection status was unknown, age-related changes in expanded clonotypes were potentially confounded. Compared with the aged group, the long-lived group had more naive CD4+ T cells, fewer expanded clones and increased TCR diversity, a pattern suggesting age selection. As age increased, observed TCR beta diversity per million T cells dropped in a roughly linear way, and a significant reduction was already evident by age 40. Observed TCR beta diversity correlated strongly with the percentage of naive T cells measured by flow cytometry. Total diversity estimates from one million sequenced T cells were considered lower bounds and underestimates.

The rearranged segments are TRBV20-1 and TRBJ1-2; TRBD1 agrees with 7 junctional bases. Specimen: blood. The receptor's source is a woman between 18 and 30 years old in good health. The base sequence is TGCAGTGCTTGGAAACAGGGGTCCGTGAACTATGGCTACACCTTC. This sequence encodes CSAWKQGSVNYGYTF.